These 10 T cell receptor beta chains originate from one sample sequenced in a study of shared clonotypes between healthy human individuals. The method was immunoSEQ multiplex PCR; TCRdb's version includes in-frame clones alone and lacks a portion of them. Of 2 million to 2.5 million clones listed, over 85% were seen once; the top ten hold roughly 0.36%. The sample taken for sequencing was naive CD4+ T cells from PBMCs. The subset was: CD45RA+ positively selected. The source is a man aged 18 to 30 in good health. Some clones in this sample may be carry-over from other donors' samples.

The chain links TRBV27 to TRBJ2-1; possibly TRBD1 for D (6 bases). This CDR3 comprises 15 residues. V was trimmed by 6 bases and J by 2 bases, leaving 14 bases between them. Germline V gene data show CDR1 as MNHEY and CDR2 as SMNVEV (reference sequence). In nucleotides, the CDR3 is TGTGCCAGCAGCTCCGGACAGCCTACCTACAATGAGCAGTTCTTC. It yields the protein CASSSGQPTYNEQFF.

The chain joins TRBV28 to TRBJ1-2; 7 bases are shared with TRBD1. CDR1 is MDHEN and CDR2 is SYDVKM in the germline V gene. The CDR3 is 19 amino acids. J lost 6 bases, V lost 5 bases, and 24 bases had no gene match. CDR3 in amino acids: CASSPSGADRVALWNGYTF. The DNA of the CDR3 is TGTGCCAGCAGTCCATCGGGGGCCGACAGGGTCGCCCTATGGAATGGCTACACCTTC.

This chain uses TRBV30 with TRBJ1-4; 8 bases are a match to TRBD1. The CDR3 spans 14 residues. The germline CDR1 and CDR2 sequences are GTSNPN and SVGIG (reference sequence). With 2 bases clipped from V and 5 bases from J, the junction kept 4 bases outside the gene matches. CDR3 nucleotide sequence: TGTGCCTGGAGTCCAGGGGGCGCGAATGAAAAACTGTTTTTT. Protein product: CAWSPGGANEKLFF.

The chain is built from TRBV5-4 and TRBJ1-4, with TRBD1 matching over 12 bases. Trimming at V came to 4 bases and at J to 5 bases, leaving 12 bases not matched to a gene. Germline V gives CDR1 SGHNT, CDR2 YYREEE (reference sequence). The CDR3 is made up of 18 amino acids. DNA of the CDR3: TGTGCCAGCAGCCCGGGCGGGACAGGGGGCAAACCGAATGAAAAACTGTTTTTT. Protein: CASSPGGTGGKPNEKLFF.

The chain joins TRBV5-1 to TRBJ1-1; no reliable D call. Germline V CDR1 and CDR2: SGHRS, YFSETQ. Trimming removed 5 bases from V and 2 bases from J, with 4 bases in between. CDR3 length: 11 amino acids. The CDR3 region has the DNA TGCGCCAGCAGGACTAACACTGAAGCTTTCTTT. The encoded protein is CASRTNTEAFF.

This chain joins TRBV28 and TRBJ2-1; D uncertain. This CDR3 has 17 amino acids. V was pared by 5 bases and J by 5 bases, with 22 bases between. Germline CDR1 MDHEN, CDR2 SYDVKM. CDR3 sequence (DNA): TGTGCCAGCAGTCCACCGGGTGGGGTAGCTATGGACAATGAGCAGTTCTTC. Amino acid sequence: CASSPPGGVAMDNEQFF.

Comments on this clone: This sample includes further DNA sequences coding for the same CDR3. The rearrangement joins TRBV7-3 to TRBJ2-3, with D unclear. CDR1 SGHTA and CDR2 FQGTGA come from the germline V gene. V was shortened by 5 bases and J by 3 bases, with 12 bases between the two germline ends. This CDR3 region has 14 residues. CDR3: CASSLSRSTDTQYF. DNA for the CDR3: TGTGCCAGCAGCCTCAGCCGGAGTACAGATACGCAGTATTTT.

V and J are TRBV28 and TRBJ2-7; D uncertain. This CDR3 contains 12 residues. The V end lost 9 bases, the J end lost 5 bases, and 14 bases lay between the germline ends. Germline CDR1 is MDHEN and CDR2 is SYDVKM. CDR3 DNA: TGTGCCAGTCGGGTCGCTAACCACGAGCAGTACTTC. Translation: CASRVANHEQYF.

This clone was recorded once. V gene TRBV5-1 combines with J gene TRBJ2-2; 12 nucleotides agree with TRBD2. Germline V gene sequence: CDR1 SGHRS, CDR2 YFSETQ. This CDR3 contains 19 residues. Unmatched junction bases numbered 9, after V lost 0 bases and J lost 3 bases. This chain's CDR3 is CASSLDLRLAGVHTGELFF. CDR3 in DNA: TGCGCCAGCAGCTTGGATCTCCGACTAGCGGGAGTACACACCGGGGAGCTGTTTTTT.

The genes are TRBV11-2 and TRBJ2-7; D possibly corresponds to TRBD1 (6 bases). Germline V gene lookup returns CDR1 SGHAT and CDR2 FQNNGV. V shed 3 bases and J shed 7 bases, with 19 bases lying between them. This CDR3 spans 15 amino acids. CDR3 amino acids: CASSFSRDTPGEQYF. Here the CDR3 DNA reads TGTGCCAGCAGCTTTTCCCGGGACACCCCCGGGGAGCAGTACTTC.